The clone carrying this TCR beta chain turned up a few times. Antigen unknown. The data stem from a study of cytomegalovirus exposure and HLA in healthy donors. Across the study: Unique TCRs from HLA-typed donors, some 85 million of them, were held in an early data release.

With 60 Vbeta and 13 Jbeta primers, the PCR was carried out. Profiling relied on immunoSEQ multiplex PCR, and the TCRdb table lists in-frame clones only, not all of them. The sample records 100,000 or so clones, 69% being singletons. Germline V gene data show CDR1 as MDHEN and CDR2 as SYDVKM. This CDR3 has 13 residues. Trimming took 2 bases from V and 10 from J; bases not matched to a gene: 5. Study-wide results and caveats: According to an earlier analysis, most TCR beta V segments yielded productive rearrangements about 90% or about 30% of the time. Another analysis was done later, and it associated 16,951 TCR beta sequences with HLA alleles at 0.05 false discovery rate. Cytomegalovirus-associated TCR beta chains were listed, numbering over 150.

This clonotype was obtained from a man aged 25 to 40 in good health and CMV-seronegative. The rearrangement joins TRBV28 to TRBJ1-1, with 9 bases fitting TRBD1. Sequenced: PBMCs. The CDR3 is CASSLTGTGSAFF. The CDR3 DNA reads TGTGCCAGCAGTTTAACCGGGACAGGGTCAGCTTTCTTT.